The 9 T cell receptor beta chains below were found in one sample sequenced in a study of high-grade serous ovarian cancer treatment subgroups. Tumor samples were obtained before definitive surgery or chemotherapy. Data came from immunoSEQ multiplex PCR; TCRdb stores just in-frame clones and leaves some out. The top ten hold roughly 10% of the sample, which has 7,500 to 9,500 clones, 65% to 80% seen once. Sequenced material: tumor tissue. All receptors derive from a human donor with high-grade serous ovarian cancer.

The rearrangement links TRBV15 to TRBJ2-2; 10 bases fit TRBD1. CDR1 and CDR2 (germline): LNHNV, YYDKDF (reference sequence). CDR3 size: 16 residues. With V trimmed by 4 bases and J by 4 bases, 6 bases remained unmatched. In nucleotides, the CDR3 is TGTGCCACCAGCAACCCCGGGACAGGGGCCACCGGGGAGCTGTTTTTT. Its translation: CATSNPGTGATGELFF.

This chain uses TRBV6-4 with TRBJ2-3; D may be TRBD2 (6 bases). The CDR3 consists of 15 residues. Looked up from germline, CDR1 is MRHNA and CDR2 is SNTAGT. Between the trimmed V and J ends, which lost 0 bases and 1 base, there was a span of 8 bases. Here the CDR3 reads CASSDSGGGTDTQYF. The CDR3 DNA is TGTGCCAGCAGTGACTCGGGGGGAGGCACAGATACGCAGTATTTT.

This rearrangement joins TRBV7-2 to TRBJ2-1, with D possibly TRBD2 on 5 matching bases. Germline CDR1 reads SGHTA; CDR2 reads FQGNSA. Trimming left V 1 base short and J 5 bases short, with 12 bases between. The CDR3 length is 15 residues. In DNA, the CDR3 is TGTGCCAGCAGCTTAGTCGGGATCGGAAACAATGAGCAGTTCTTC. Its protein is CASSLVGIGNNEQFF.

This chain links TRBV5-6 with TRBJ1-6; TRBD1 aligns across 7 bases. V shed 0 bases and J 10 bases; nucleotides not matched to a gene: 7. This CDR3 region has 15 residues. Germline V CDR1 and CDR2: SGHDT, YYEEEE. The CDR3 here is CASSLGQGVGSPLHF. CDR3 coding DNA: TGTGCCAGCAGCTTGGGGCAGGGGGTAGGGTCACCCCTCCACTTT. Looking up the rest from reference TRBV5-6 and TRBJ1-6 gives the full variable domain: DAGVTQSPTHLIKTRGQQVTLRCSPKSGHDTVSWYQQALGQGPQFIFQYYEEEERQRGNFPDRFSGHQFPNYSSELNVNALLLGDSALYLCASSLGQGVGSPLHFGNGTRLTVT.

About this clone itself: One end of the junction is discordant with germline, which a read error may explain. V is TRBV7-2 and J is TRBJ2-1; TRBD2 agrees at 11 bases. Germline V CDR1 and CDR2: SGHTA, FQGNSA. The CDR3 sequence is 15 residues long. The CDR3 nucleotides read TGTGCCAGCAGCGTAGCGGGAGGGCGGGTTGATGAGCAGTTCTTC. Protein sequence: CASSVAGGRVDEQFF. Supplemented by reference TRBV7-2 and TRBJ2-1, the full variable domain reads GAGVSQSPSNKVTEKGKDVELRCDPISGHTALYWYRQSLGQGLEFLIYFQGNSAPDKSGLPSDRFSAERTGGSVSTLTIQRTQQEDSAVYLCASSVAGGRVDEQFFGPGTRLTVL.

This clone has a single count. The chain couples TRBV9 to TRBJ2-1; either TRBD1 or TRBD2 may supply D (5 bases each). The CDR3 is 16 amino acids. Germline loops: CDR1 SGDLS, CDR2 YYNGEE. The V and J ends lost 4 bases and 4 bases respectively, with 18 bases between them. The CDR3: CASSYSGTNSYNEQFF. DNA of the CDR3: TGTGCCAGCAGCTACTCCGGGACGAATTCTTACAATGAGCAGTTCTTC.

The chain couples TRBV5-4 to TRBJ2-5; D is possibly TRBD1 (6 bases). This CDR3 contains 14 residues. Trimming shortened V by 1 base and J by 5 bases, and 12 bases separated the two germline ends. The germline V gene encodes CDR1 SGHNT and CDR2 YYREEE (reference sequence). CDR3 DNA: TGTGCCAGCAGCTTGTTTGGGGGCAGGGAGACCCAGTACTTC. Translation: CASSLFGGRETQYF.

This chain links TRBV11-2 with TRBJ2-1; 7 positions agree with TRBD2. The CDR3 is made up of 15 amino acids. The V and J ends lost 5 bases and 8 bases, in that order; junction bases with no gene match: 12. Per the germline V gene, CDR1 is SGHAT and CDR2 is FQNNGV. The CDR3 protein is CASSLRTSNLDEQFF. As DNA, the CDR3 is TGTGCCAGCAGCCTGAGGACTAGTAATCTCGATGAGCAGTTCTTC.

A few counts support this clone. V usage is TRBV7-2 and J usage is TRBJ1-5; D gene unclear. CDR3 length: 15 residues. CDR1 and CDR2 (germline): SGHTA, FQGNSA. Deletions cut 5 bases from V and 0 bases from J, with 11 bases between. The DNA of the CDR3 is TGTGCCAGCAGCCTCATGGCTGATAGCAATCAGCCCCAGCATTTT. Translating it yields CASSLMADSNQPQHF.